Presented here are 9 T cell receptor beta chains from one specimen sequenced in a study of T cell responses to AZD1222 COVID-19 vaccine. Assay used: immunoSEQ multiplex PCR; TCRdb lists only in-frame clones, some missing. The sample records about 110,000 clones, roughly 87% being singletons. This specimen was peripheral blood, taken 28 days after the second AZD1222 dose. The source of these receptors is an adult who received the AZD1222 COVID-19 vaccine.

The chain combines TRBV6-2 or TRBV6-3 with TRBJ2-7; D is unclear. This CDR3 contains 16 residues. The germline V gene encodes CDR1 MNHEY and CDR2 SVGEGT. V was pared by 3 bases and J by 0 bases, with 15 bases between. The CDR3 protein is CASSYRSAFSSYEQYF. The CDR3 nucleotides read TGTGCCAGCAGTTATAGGTCGGCCTTCAGCTCCTACGAGCAGTACTTC.

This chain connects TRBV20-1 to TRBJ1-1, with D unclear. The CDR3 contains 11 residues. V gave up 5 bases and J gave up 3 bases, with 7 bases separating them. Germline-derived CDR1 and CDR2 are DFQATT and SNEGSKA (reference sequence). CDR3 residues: CSAAQYTEAFF. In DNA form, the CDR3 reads TGCAGTGCTGCACAATACACTGAAGCTTTCTTT.

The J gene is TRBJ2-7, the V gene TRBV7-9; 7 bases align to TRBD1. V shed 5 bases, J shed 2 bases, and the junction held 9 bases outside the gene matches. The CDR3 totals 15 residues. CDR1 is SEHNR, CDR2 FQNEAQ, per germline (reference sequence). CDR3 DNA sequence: TGTGCCAGCAGCACCCGGGACAGCCAAACCTACGAGCAGTACTTC. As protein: CASSTRDSQTYEQYF.

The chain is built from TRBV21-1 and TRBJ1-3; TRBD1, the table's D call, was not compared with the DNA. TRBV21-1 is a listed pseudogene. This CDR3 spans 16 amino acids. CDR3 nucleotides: TGTGCCAGCAGCAATTTAAGTTCGACAGACCGAAACACCATATATTTT. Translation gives CASSNLSSTDRNTIYF.

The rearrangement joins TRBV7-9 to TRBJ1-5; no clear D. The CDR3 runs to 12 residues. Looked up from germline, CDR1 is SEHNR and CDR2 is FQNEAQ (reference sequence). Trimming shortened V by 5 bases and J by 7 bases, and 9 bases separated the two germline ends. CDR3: CASSGREQPQHF. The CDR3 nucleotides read TGTGCCAGCAGCGGTCGGGAGCAGCCCCAGCATTTT.

The CDR3 nucleotides are TGTGCCAGCAGCTTGGACATTGACTACGAGCAGTACTTC. Translation gives CASSLDIDYEQYF. This rearrangement joins TRBV5-4 to TRBJ2-7; no firm D call. The germline CDR1 and CDR2 sequences are SGHNT and YYREEE (reference sequence). CDR3 size: 13 residues. Trimming pared 0 bases from V and 3 bases from J, leaving 7 bases between.

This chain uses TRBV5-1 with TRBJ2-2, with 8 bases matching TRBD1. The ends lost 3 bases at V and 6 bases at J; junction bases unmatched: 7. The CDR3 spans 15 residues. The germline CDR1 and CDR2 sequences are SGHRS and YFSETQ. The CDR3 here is CASSSPGQAPGELFF. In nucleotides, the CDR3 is TGCGCCAGCAGCTCCCCGGGACAGGCGCCCGGGGAGCTGTTTTTT.

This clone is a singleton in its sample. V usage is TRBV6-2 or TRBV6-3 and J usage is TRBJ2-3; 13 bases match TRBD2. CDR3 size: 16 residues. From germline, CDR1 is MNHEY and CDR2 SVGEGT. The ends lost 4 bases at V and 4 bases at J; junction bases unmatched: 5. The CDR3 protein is CASSFRTSGGADTQYF. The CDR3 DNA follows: TGTGCCAGCAGTTTCAGGACTAGCGGGGGCGCAGATACGCAGTATTTT.

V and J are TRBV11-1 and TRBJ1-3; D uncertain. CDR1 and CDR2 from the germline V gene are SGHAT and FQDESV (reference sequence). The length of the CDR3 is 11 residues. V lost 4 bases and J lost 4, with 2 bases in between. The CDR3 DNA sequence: TGTGCCAGCAGCTCCGGAAACACCATATATTTT. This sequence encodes CASSSGNTIYF.